The clone carrying this TCR beta chain was counted between two and nine times. The data derive from a study of blood T cell repertoires in COVID-19. In the study overall: Donors in the United States, Italy and Spain gave samples during acute or convalescent COVID-19. T cells, B-cell-depleted T cells, or PBMCs supplied cDNA or gDNA.

Trimming pared 3 bases from V and 8 bases from J, leaving 13 bases between. The CDR3 totals 12 residues. The germline gives CDR1 DFQATT, CDR2 SNEGSKA (reference sequence). Per the original methods: Nucleated cell counts were estimated from reference gene primer amplification. Assay: immunoSEQ multiplex PCR; the TCRdb copy retains only in-frame clones and omits some. V, J and clone size derive from that table, while D and trimming were established from the DNA sequence. The sample shows 95,000 to 120,000 clones, more than 65% of them seen only once. J is TRBJ1-2 and V is TRBV20-1; maybe TRBD1 (6 bases). Sample: peripheral blood. The sequence derives from a man aged 45-60 years with acute or convalescent COVID-19. The chain's CDR3 is CSASVGGAGYTF. The CDR3 DNA sequence: TGCAGTGCTAGTGTCGGGGGGGCCGGCTACACCTTC.